The clone carrying this T cell receptor (beta chain) appeared a single time. Its specificity is not known. Repertoires were generated with immunoSEQ multiplex PCR, while TCRdb's copy carries only in-frame clones and drops some. The sample has 35,000 to 40,000 clones, 80% to 90% seen once. These data originate in a study of radiotherapy plus CTLA-4 blockade in lung cancer. Study outcomes and limitations: Early shifts in blood T cell clones, with interferon-beta, reportedly predicted response best.

Between the trimmed V and J ends, which lost 3 bases and 1 base, there was a span of 12 bases. The CDR3 length is 15 residues. Per the germline V gene, CDR1 is MGHRA and CDR2 is YSYEKL. Chemo-refractory metastatic non-small-cell lung cancer patients were treated with focal radiation plus CTLA-4 blockade with ipilimumab. The receptor's source is a human donor with non-small cell lung cancer whose response to radiotherapy plus ipilimumab could not be evaluated. The chain combines TRBV4-1 with TRBJ2-5, with TRBD2 as a possible D gene (7 bases). Sequenced material: peripheral blood, taken from a patient treated with radiotherapy plus ipilimumab. CDR3 sequence (DNA): TGCGCCAGCAGCCAGGGGGGGGGCCCCCAAGAGACCCAGTACTTC. It translates to CASSQGGGPQETQYF.